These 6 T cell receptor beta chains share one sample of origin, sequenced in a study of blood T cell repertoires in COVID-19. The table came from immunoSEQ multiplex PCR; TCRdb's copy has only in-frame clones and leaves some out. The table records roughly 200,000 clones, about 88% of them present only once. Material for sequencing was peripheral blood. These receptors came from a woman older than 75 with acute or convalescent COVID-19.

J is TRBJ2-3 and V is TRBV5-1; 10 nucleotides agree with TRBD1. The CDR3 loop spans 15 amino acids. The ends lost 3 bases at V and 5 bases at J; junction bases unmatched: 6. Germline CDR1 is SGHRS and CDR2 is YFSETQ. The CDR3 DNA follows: TGCGCCAGCAGCTCCTTGACAGGGGGCATAGATACGCAGTATTTT. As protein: CASSSLTGGIDTQYF.

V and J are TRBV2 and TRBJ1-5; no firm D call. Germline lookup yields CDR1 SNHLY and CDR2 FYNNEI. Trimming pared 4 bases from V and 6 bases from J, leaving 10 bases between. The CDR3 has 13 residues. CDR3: CASSVGGSQPQHF. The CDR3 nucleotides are TGTGCCAGCAGTGTGGGAGGTAGTCAGCCCCAGCATTTT.

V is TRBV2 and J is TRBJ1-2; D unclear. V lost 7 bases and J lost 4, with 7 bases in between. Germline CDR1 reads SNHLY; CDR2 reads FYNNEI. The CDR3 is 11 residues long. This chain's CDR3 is CASIRGYGYTF. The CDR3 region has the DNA TGTGCCAGCATCCGCGGCTATGGCTACACCTTC.

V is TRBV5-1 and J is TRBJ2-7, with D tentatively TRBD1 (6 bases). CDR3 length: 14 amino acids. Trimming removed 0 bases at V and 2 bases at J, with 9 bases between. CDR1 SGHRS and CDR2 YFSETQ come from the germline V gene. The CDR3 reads CASSLGQETYEQYF. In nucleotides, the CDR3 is TGCGCCAGCAGCTTGGGACAGGAGACCTACGAGCAGTACTTC.

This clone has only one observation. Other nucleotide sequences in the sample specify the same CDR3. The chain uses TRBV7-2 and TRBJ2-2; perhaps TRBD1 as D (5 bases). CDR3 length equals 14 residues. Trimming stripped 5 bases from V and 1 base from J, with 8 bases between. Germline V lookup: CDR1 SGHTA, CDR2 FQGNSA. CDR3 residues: CASSRDRNTGELFF. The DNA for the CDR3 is TGTGCCAGCAGCCGCGACAGGAACACCGGGGAGCTGTTTTTT.

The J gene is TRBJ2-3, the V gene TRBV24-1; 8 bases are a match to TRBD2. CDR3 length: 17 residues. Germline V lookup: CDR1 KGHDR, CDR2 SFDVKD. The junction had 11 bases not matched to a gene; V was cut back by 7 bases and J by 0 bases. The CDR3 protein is CATSEKSGSWSTDTQYF. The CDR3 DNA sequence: TGTGCCACCAGCGAGAAAAGCGGGAGCTGGAGCACAGATACGCAGTATTTT.